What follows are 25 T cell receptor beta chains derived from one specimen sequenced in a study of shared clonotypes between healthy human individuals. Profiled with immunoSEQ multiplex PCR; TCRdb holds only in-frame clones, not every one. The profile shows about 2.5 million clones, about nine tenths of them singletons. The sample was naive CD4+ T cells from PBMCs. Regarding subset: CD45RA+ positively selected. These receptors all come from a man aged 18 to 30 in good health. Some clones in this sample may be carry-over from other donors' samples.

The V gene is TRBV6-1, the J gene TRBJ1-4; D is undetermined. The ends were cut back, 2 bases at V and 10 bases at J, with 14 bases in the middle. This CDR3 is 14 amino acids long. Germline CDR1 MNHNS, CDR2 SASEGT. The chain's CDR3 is CASSELERVGKLFF. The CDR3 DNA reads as TGTGCCAGCAGTGAACTTGAGAGGGTTGGAAAACTGTTTTTT.

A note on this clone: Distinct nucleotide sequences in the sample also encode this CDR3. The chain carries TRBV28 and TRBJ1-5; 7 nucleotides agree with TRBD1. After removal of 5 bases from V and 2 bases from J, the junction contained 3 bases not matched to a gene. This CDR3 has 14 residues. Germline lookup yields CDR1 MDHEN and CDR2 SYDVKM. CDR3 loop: CASSTTGGNQPQHF. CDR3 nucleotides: TGTGCCAGCAGTACTACAGGGGGCAATCAGCCCCAGCATTTT.

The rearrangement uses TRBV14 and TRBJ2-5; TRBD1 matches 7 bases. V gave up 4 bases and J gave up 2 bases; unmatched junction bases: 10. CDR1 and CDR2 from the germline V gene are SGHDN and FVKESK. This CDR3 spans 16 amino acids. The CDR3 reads CASSLEQGIRQETQYF. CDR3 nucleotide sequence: TGTGCCAGCAGCCTCGAACAGGGGATCCGACAAGAGACCCAGTACTTC.

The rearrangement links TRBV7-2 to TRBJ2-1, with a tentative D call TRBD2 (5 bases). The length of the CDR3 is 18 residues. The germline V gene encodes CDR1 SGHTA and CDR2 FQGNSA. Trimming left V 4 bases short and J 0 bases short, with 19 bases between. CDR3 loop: CASSYFGVKMSSYNEQFF. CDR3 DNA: TGTGCCAGCAGCTACTTCGGGGTGAAAATGAGCTCCTACAATGAGCAGTTCTTC. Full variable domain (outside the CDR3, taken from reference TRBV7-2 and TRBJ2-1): GAGVSQSPSNKVTEKGKDVELRCDPISGHTALYWYRQSLGQGLEFLIYFQGNSAPDKSGLPSDRFSAERTGGSVSTLTIQRTQQEDSAVYLCASSYFGVKMSSYNEQFFGPGTRLTVL.

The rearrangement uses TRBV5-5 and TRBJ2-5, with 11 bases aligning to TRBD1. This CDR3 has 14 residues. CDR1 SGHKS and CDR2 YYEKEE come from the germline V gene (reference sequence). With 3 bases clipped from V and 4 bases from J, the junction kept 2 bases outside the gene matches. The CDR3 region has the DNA TGTGCCAGCAGCTCGGGACAGGGGGTAGAGACCCAGTACTTC. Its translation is CASSSGQGVETQYF. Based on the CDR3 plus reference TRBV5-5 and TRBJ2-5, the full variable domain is DAGVTQSPTHLIKTRGQQVTLRCSPISGHKSVSWYQQVLGQGPQFIFQYYEKEERGRGNFPDRFSARQFPNYSSELNVNALLLGDSALYLCASSSGQGVETQYFGPGTRLLVL.

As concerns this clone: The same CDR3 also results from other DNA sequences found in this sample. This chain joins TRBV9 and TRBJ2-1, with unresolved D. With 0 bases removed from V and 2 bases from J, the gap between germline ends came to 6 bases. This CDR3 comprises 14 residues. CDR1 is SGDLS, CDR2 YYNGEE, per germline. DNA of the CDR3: TGTGCCAGCAGCGTAGGCGGAGCCTACAATGAGCAGTTCTTC. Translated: CASSVGGAYNEQFF.

CDR3 coding DNA: TGTGCCAGCAGCTTAGGAGGGTATGAAAAACTGTTTTTT. Translating it yields CASSLGGYEKLFF. This rearrangement joins TRBV7-9 to TRBJ1-4, with no clear D. V lost 1 base to trimming and J lost 6 bases, with 6 bases between them. The CDR3 sequence is 13 residues long. Looked up from germline, CDR1 is SEHNR and CDR2 is FQNEAQ (reference sequence). Drawing the rest from reference TRBV7-9 and TRBJ1-4, the complete variable domain is DTGVSQNPRHKITKRGQNVTFRCDPISEHNRLYWYRQTLGQGPEFLTYFQNEAQLEKSRLLSDRFSAERPKGSFSTLEIQRTEQGDSAMYLCASSLGGYEKLFFGSGTQLSVL.

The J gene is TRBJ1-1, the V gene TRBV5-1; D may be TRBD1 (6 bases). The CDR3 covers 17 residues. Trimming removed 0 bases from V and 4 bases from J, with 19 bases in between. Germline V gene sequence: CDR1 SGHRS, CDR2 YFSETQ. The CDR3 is CASSLGAGASGATEAFF. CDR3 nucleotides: TGCGCCAGCAGCTTGGGAGCGGGGGCATCTGGAGCCACTGAAGCTTTCTTT.

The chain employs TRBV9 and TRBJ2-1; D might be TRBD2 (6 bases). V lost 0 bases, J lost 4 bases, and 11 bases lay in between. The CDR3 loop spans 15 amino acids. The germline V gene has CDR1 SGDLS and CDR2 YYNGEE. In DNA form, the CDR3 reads TGTGCCAGCAGCGTAGTGCCTAGCGCGTACAATGAGCAGTTCTTC. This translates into CASSVVPSAYNEQFF. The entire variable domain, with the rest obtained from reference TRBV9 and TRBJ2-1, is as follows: DSGVTQTPKHLITATGQRVTLRCSPRSGDLSVYWYQQSLDQGLQFLIQYYNGEERAKGNILERFSAQQFPDLHSELNLSSLELGDSALYFCASSVVPSAYNEQFFGPGTRLTVL.

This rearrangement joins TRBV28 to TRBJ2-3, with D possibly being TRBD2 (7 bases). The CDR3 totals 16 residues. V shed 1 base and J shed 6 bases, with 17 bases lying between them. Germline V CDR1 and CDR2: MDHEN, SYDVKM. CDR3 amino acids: CASSLSGAGAVDTQYF. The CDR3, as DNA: TGTGCCAGCAGTTTATCGGGGGCGGGAGCCGTCGATACGCAGTATTTT.

This CDR3 is CASSQWTSESSGNTIYF. CDR3 DNA sequence: TGCGCCAGCAGCCAGTGGACCTCTGAGTCCTCTGGAAACACCATATATTTT. The chain uses TRBV4-1 and TRBJ1-3; D unclear. CDR1 is MGHRA and CDR2 is YSYEKL in the germline V gene. The CDR3 is made up of 17 amino acids. The V end was cut by 3 bases, the J end by 0 bases, with 15 bases between.

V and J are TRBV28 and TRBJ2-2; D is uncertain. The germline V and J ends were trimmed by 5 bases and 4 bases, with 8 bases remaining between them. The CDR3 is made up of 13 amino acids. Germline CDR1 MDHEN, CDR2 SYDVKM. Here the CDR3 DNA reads TGTGCCAGCAGTATACAGAGCACCGGGGAGCTGTTTTTT. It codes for CASSIQSTGELFF.

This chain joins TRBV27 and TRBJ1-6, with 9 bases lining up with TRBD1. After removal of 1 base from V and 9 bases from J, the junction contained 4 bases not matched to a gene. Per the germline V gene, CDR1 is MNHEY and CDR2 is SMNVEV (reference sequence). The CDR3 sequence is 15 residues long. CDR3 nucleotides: TGTGCCAGCAGTTTATGGGACAGGGAGAGTTCACCCCTCCACTTT. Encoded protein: CASSLWDRESSPLHF.

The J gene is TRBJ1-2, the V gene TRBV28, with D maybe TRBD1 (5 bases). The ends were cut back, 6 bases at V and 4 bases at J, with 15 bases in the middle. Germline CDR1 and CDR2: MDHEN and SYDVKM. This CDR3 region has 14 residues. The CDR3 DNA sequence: TGTGCCAGCAGCCGGGGGGAGGGAGTCTATGGCTACACCTTC. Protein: CASSRGEGVYGYTF.

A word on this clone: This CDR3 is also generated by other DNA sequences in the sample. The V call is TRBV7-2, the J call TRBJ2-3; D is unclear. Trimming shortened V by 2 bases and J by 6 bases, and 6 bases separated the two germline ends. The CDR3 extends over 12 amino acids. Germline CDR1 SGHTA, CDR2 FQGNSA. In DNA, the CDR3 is TGTGCCAGCAGCTTATCAGCTGATACGCAGTATTTT. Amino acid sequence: CASSLSADTQYF. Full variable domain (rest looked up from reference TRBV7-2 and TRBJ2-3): GAGVSQSPSNKVTEKGKDVELRCDPISGHTALYWYRQSLGQGLEFLIYFQGNSAPDKSGLPSDRFSAERTGGSVSTLTIQRTQQEDSAVYLCASSLSADTQYFGPGTRLTVL.

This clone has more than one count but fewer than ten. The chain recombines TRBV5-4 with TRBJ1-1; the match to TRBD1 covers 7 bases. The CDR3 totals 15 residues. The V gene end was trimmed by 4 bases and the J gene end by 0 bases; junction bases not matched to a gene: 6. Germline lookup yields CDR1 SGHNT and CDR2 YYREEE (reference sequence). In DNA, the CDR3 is TGTGCCAGCAGCCGCCTACAGGGGATGAACACTGAAGCTTTCTTT. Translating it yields CASSRLQGMNTEAFF.

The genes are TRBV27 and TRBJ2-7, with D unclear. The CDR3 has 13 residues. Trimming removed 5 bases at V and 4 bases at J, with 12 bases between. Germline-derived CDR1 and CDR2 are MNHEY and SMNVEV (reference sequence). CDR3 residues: CASSPPWAYEQYF. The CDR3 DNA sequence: TGTGCCAGCAGTCCCCCGTGGGCATACGAGCAGTACTTC.

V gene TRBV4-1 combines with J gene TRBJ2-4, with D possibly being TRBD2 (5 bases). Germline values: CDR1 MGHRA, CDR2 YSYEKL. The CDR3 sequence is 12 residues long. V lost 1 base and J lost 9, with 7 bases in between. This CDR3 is CASSQVRGIQYF. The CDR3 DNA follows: TGCGCCAGCAGCCAAGTTCGGGGCATTCAGTACTTC.

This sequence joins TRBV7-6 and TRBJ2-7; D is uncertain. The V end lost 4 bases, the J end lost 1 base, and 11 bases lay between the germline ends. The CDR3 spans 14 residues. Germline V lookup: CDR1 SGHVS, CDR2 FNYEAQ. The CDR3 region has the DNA TGTGCCAGCAGCTCCACCTCAGCTTCCTACGAGCAGTACTTC. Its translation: CASSSTSASYEQYF.

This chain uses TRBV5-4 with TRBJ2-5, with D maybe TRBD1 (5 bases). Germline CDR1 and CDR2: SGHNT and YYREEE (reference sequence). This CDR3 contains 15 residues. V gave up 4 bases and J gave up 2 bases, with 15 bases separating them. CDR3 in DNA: TGTGCCAGCAGCATCGCCTTAGGGGTTCAAGAGACCCAGTACTTC. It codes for CASSIALGVQETQYF.

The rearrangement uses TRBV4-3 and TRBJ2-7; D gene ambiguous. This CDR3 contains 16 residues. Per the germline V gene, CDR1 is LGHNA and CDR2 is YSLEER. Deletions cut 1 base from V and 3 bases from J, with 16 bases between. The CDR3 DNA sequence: TGCGCCAGCAGCCAAGGCCCCGAAAAGGCAGGCTACGAGCAGTACTTC. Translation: CASSQGPEKAGYEQYF.

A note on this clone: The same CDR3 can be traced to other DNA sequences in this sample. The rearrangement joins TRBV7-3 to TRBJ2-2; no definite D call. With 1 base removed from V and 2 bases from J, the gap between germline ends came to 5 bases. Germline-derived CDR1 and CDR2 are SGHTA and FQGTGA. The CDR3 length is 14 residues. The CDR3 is CASSLSGNTGELFF. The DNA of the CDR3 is TGTGCCAGCAGCTTAAGCGGAAACACCGGGGAGCTGTTTTTT.

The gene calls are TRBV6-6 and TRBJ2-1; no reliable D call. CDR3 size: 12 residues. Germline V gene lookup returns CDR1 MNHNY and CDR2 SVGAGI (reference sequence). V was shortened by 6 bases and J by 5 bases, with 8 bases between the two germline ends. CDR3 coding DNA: TGTGCCAGCAGGCCCACGGACAATGAGCAGTTCTTC. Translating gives CASRPTDNEQFF.

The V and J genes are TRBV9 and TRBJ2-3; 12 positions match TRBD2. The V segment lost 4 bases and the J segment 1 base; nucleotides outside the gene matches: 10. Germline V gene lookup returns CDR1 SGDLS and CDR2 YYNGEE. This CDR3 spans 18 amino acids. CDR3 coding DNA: TGTGCCAGCAGCCCGACTAGCGGGAGCCCTACCCGCACAGATACGCAGTATTTT. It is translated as CASSPTSGSPTRTDTQYF.

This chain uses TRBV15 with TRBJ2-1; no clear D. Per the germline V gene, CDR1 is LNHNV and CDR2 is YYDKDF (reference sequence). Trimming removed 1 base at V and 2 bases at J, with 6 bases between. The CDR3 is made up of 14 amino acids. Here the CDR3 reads CATSRAVTYNEQFF. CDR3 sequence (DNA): TGTGCCACCAGCAGAGCAGTAACCTACAATGAGCAGTTCTTC.